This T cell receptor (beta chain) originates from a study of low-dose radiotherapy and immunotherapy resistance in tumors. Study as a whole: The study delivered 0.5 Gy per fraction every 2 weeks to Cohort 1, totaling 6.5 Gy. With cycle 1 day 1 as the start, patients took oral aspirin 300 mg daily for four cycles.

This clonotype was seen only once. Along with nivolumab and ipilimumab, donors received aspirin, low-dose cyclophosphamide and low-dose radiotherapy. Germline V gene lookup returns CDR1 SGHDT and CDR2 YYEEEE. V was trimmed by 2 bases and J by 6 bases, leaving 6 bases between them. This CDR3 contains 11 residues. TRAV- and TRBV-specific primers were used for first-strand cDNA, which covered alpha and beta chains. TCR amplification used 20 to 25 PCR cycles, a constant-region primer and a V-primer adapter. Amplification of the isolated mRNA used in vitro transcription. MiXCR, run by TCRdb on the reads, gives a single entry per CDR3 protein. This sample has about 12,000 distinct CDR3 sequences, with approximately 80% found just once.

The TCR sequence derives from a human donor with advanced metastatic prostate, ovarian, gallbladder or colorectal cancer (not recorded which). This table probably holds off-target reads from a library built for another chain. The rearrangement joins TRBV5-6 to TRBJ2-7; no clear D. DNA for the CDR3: TGTGCCAGCAGCTTCCGGACCGAGCAGTACTTC. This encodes CASSFRTEQYF.